This T cell receptor (beta chain) originates from a study of T cell repertoires in ileal Crohn's disease. Findings of the study overall: Sorted CD8 T cells held more high-frequency clones than CD4.

Here immunoSEQ multiplex PCR was the method, and the copy in TCRdb shows in-frame clones only, minus some. The sample consists of tens of thousands of clones, 85% to 90% of them appearing once. The CDR3 is 15 amino acids. Per germline, CDR1 SGHRS and CDR2 YFSETQ. V was clipped by 0 bases and J by 4 bases, with 13 bases between them. Note on this clone: What it binds is unknown.

The time point was: neoterminal ileum biopsy at postoperative endoscopy, about 6 months after surgery. The specimen sequenced was ileal tissue. The rearrangement uses TRBV5-1 and TRBJ1-2; D remains unclear. The TCR was taken from an adult with Crohn's disease. The CDR3 nucleotides read TGCGCCAGCAGCTTGGACCGGGAGTCGATCTATGGCTACACCTTC. Its translation: CASSLDRESIYGYTF.